This TCR beta chain was observed in a study of cytomegalovirus exposure and HLA in healthy donors. CDR3 length: 16 residues. Trimming shortened V by 0 bases and J by 1 base, and 12 bases separated the two germline ends. Germline CDR1 SGHTS, CDR2 YDEGEE. PCR employed 60 Vbeta and 13 Jbeta primers. Repertoires were generated with immunoSEQ multiplex PCR, while TCRdb's copy carries only in-frame clones and drops some. Among 150,000 to 200,000 clones listed, around 80% were seen once. Sequencing was performed on PBMCs. This chain joins TRBV5-8 and TRBJ2-3; possibly TRBD2 for D (6 bases). The receptor was derived from a young woman in good health and CMV-seropositive. Written as DNA, the CDR3 is TGTGCCAGCAGCTTGGGGCGAGAGCGGGGCACAGATACGCAGTATTTT. It translates to CASSLGRERGTDTQYF. Together with reference TRBV5-8 and TRBJ2-3, the CDR3 gives the full variable domain: EAGVTQSPTHLIKTRGQQATLRCSPISGHTSVYWYQQALGLGLQFLLWYDEGEERNRGNFPPRFSGRQFPNYSSELNVNALELEDSALYLCASSLGRERGTDTQYFGPGTRLTVL.